The 8 T cell receptor beta chains reported below all come from one sample, sequenced in a study of OX40 agonist ivuxolimab in advanced cancers. Libraries were made using the immunoSEQ multiplex PCR assay. TCRdb took this table from immuneACCESS and kept in-frame rearrangements with V and J called. Such tables lack part of the clones; where checked against another copy, unresolved V genes explain under half of the gap, and the rest is unexplained. Within this sample are around 77,000 clones, with 75% to 95% of them counted one time only. Clones ranked in the top ten supply approximately 6% of the sample. This specimen was CD4+ or CD8+ T cells sorted from blood, taken in a trial of the OX40 agonist ivuxolimab. These receptors were taken from an adult with an advanced solid tumor such as melanoma, head and neck, liver or kidney cancer.

The chain recombines TRBV4-1 with TRBJ2-5; the match to TRBD1 covers 9 bases. Germline CDR1 and CDR2: MGHRA and YSYEKL. The CDR3 extends over 16 amino acids. Unmatched junction bases numbered 4, after V lost 1 base and J lost 1 base. In nucleotides, the CDR3 is TGCGCCAGCAGCCAAGTCCCGGGACAGGGCCAAGAGACCCAGTACTTC. This gives the protein CASSQVPGQGQETQYF.

V usage is TRBV15 and J usage is TRBJ2-2; possible D gene TRBD1, 5 bases. CDR1 LNHNV and CDR2 YYDKDF come from the germline V gene (reference sequence). The CDR3 sequence is 15 residues long. The V end was cut by 3 bases, the J end by 6 bases, with 14 bases between. CDR3 DNA: TGTGCCACCAGCAGCCCGCAGGGTTGGTCCGGGGAGCTGTTTTTT. Encoded protein: CATSSPQGWSGELFF.

The chain links TRBV4-1 to TRBJ2-7, with D possibly being TRBD1 or TRBD2 (5 bases each). Germline loops: CDR1 MGHRA, CDR2 YSYEKL. The V end lost 0 bases, the J end lost 0 bases, and 15 bases lay between the germline ends. The CDR3 is made up of 17 amino acids. This CDR3 reads CASSQDLGTLRSYEQYF. The CDR3, as DNA: TGCGCCAGCAGCCAAGATCTTGGGACCCTCCGCTCCTACGAGCAGTACTTC.

This clone showed up just once. J is TRBJ2-2 and V is TRBV28; D ambiguous. Germline values: CDR1 MDHEN, CDR2 SYDVKM. The CDR3 has 14 residues. Trimming cost V 1 base and J 1 base, with 4 bases left between them. CDR3 nucleotide sequence: TGTGCCAGCAGTTTATTCGAGAACACCGGGGAGCTGTTTTTT. Translating it yields CASSLFENTGELFF. Looking up the rest from reference TRBV28 and TRBJ2-2 gives the full variable domain: DVKVTQSSRYLVKRTGEKVFLECVQDMDHENMFWYRQDPGLGLRLIYFSYDVKMKEKGDIPEGYSVSREKKERFSLILESASTNQTSMYLCASSLFENTGELFFGEGSRLTVL.

V and J are TRBV21-1 and TRBJ2-7; TRBD1, as called in the table, went unchecked against the DNA. TRBV21-1 is a pseudogene locus. This CDR3 has 16 residues. The DNA for the CDR3 is TGTGCCAGCAGCGCCCGGGACAGGGCCCCCTCCTACGAGCAGTACTTC. Translating it yields CASSARDRAPSYEQYF.

The chain uses TRBV27 and TRBJ1-1; TRBD1 might be the D (6 bases). The CDR3 has 17 amino acids. V gave up 0 bases and J gave up 5 bases, with 19 bases separating them. Germline-derived CDR1 and CDR2 are MNHEY and SMNVEV (reference sequence). As DNA, the CDR3 is TGTGCCAGCAGTTTATCACAACAATGGGGGGCGTTGACTGAAGCTTTCTTT. This gives the protein CASSLSQQWGALTEAFF.

In its sample, this clone was seen a few times. The chain recombines TRBV4-1 with TRBJ2-7, with 12 bases lining up with TRBD2. The CDR3 runs to 17 residues. CDR1 is MGHRA and CDR2 is YSYEKL in the germline V gene. Trimming cost V 0 bases and J 5 bases; bases outside gene matches: 8. The CDR3 coding sequence is TGCGCCAGCAGCCAAGATCCCCTTCTAGCGGGGGGGAACGAGCAGTACTTC. This encodes CASSQDPLLAGGNEQYF.

The chain is built from TRBV19 and TRBJ1-2, with D uncertain. Trimming left V 1 base short and J 2 bases short, with 8 bases between. The CDR3 runs 14 residues. The germline V gene has CDR1 LNHDA and CDR2 SQIVND (reference sequence). The CDR3, as DNA: TGTGCCAGTAGTATAGTGGCACAGAACTATGGCTACACCTTC. Its translation: CASSIVAQNYGYTF.